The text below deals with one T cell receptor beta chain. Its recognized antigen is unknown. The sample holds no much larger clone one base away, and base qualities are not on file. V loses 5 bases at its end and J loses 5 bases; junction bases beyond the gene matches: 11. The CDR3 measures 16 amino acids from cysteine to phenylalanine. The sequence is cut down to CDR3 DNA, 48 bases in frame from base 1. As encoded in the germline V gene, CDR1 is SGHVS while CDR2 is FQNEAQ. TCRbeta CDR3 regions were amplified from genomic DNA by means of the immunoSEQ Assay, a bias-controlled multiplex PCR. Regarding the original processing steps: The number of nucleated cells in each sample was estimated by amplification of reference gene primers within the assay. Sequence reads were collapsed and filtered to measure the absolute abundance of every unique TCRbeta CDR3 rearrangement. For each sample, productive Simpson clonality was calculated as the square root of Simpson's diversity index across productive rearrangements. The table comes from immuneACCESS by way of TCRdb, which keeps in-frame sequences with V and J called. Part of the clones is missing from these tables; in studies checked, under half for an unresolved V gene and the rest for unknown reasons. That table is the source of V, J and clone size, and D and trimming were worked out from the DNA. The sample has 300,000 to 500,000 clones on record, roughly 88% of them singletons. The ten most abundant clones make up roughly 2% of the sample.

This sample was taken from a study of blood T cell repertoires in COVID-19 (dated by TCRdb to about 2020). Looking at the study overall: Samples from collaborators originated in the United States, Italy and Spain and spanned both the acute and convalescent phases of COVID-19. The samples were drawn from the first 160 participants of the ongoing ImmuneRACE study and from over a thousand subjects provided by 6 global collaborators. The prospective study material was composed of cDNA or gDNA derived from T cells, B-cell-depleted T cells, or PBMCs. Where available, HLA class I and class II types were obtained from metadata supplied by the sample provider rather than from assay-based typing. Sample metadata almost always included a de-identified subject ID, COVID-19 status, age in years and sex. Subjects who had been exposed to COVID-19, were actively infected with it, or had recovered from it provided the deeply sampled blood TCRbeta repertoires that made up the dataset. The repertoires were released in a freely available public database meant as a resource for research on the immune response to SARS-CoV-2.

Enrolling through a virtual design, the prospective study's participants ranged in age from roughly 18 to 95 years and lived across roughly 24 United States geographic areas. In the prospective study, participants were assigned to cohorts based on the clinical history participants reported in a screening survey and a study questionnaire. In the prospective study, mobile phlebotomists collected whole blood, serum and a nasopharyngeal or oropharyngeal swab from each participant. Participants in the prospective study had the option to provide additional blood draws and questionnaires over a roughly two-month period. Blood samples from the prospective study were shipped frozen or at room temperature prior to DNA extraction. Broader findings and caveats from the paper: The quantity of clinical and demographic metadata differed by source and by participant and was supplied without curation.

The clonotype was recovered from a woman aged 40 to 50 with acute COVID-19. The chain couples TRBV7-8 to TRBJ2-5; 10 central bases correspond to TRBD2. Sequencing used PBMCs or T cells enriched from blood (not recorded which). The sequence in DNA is TGTGCCAGCAGCCCGCTCAGCGGGGGGGCCCGGGAGACCCAGTACTTC. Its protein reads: CASSPLSGGARETQYF.